This T cell receptor (beta chain) was sequenced for a study of post-analysis software for immune sequencing data. The study, taken as a whole, reports: Roughly five TRBV segments appeared more often in patients than in controls, and TRBV5-6, TRBV5-1 and TRBV20-1 were among these. Batch-mates among the samples co-clustered strongly by F measure.

Carried by the TCR beta cDNA libraries were unique molecular identifiers. TCRdb fed the PCR reads into MiXCR, producing one record per CDR3 protein. The sample records hundreds of thousands of distinct CDR3 sequences, about 50% being singletons. On this clonotype itself: Its specificity is not known.

This CDR3 spans 13 amino acids. Trimming removed 4 bases at V and 2 bases at J, with 12 bases between. CDR1 is SQVTM and CDR2 is ANQGSEA in the germline V gene. The J gene is TRBJ2-7, the V gene TRBV29-1; D perhaps matches TRBD2 (6 bases). This clonotype was obtained from a girl between 10 and 17 years old with multiple sclerosis. Material: blood. For the CDR3, the DNA is TGCAGCGTTGTGGAGGGCAGAACCTACGAGCAGTACTTC. Residues: CSVVEGRTYEQYF.